What follows are 25 T cell receptor beta chains derived from one specimen sequenced in a study of Ad26.COV2.S vaccination and SARS-CoV-2 variants. Profiling relied on immunoSEQ multiplex PCR, and the TCRdb table lists in-frame clones only, not all of them. The table has 300,000 to 400,000 clones, approximately 90% seen once; the top ten hold 3.9%. This sample comprised peripheral blood, obtained after recovery from COVID-19. These receptors all come from a human donor who had recovered from COVID-19.

The rearrangement joins TRBV18 to TRBJ1-1; D ambiguous. Germline assignment: CDR1 KGHSH and CDR2 LQKENI. V was shortened by 1 base and J by 4 bases, with 10 bases between the two germline ends. The CDR3 length is 14 residues. The CDR3 is CASSPRMDGTEAFF. CDR3 DNA sequence: TGTGCCAGCTCACCACGGATGGACGGCACTGAAGCTTTCTTT. The whole variable domain, filled in from reference TRBV18 and TRBJ1-1, reads NAGVMQNPRHLVRRRGQEARLRCSPMKGHSHVYWYRQLPEEGLKFMVYLQKENIIDESGMPKERFSAEFPKEGPSILRIQQVVRGDSAAYFCASSPRMDGTEAFFGQGTRLTVV.

The rearrangement links TRBV5-8 to TRBJ2-7; possible D gene TRBD1, 6 bases. Germline values: CDR1 SGHTS, CDR2 YDEGEE. The CDR3 is made up of 14 amino acids. Trimming took off 4 bases at V and 0 bases at J, with 11 bases between the two ends. The DNA of the CDR3 is TGTGCCAGCAGCGCGGACAGCAGCTCCTACGAGCAGTACTTC. As protein: CASSADSSSYEQYF.

The chain is built from TRBV5-1 and TRBJ2-2; 7 nucleotides line up with TRBD1. CDR1 and CDR2 from the germline V gene are SGHRS and YFSETQ. This CDR3 comprises 16 residues. The trim removed 4 bases at V and 5 bases at J, leaving 11 bases unmatched. The chain's CDR3 is CASSLLTGRGTGELFF. CDR3 in DNA: TGCGCCAGCAGCCTATTGACAGGGCGAGGGACCGGGGAGCTGTTTTTT.

The count of this clone is one. This chain links TRBV7-8 with TRBJ2-7, with D unresolved. Germline V gives CDR1 SGHVS, CDR2 FQNEAQ. CDR3 size: 13 residues. V dropped 1 base and J dropped 1 base, with 5 bases sitting between them. In nucleotides, the CDR3 is TGTGCCAGCAGCTTAGTTCTTTCCTACGAGCAGTACTTC. Residues: CASSLVLSYEQYF.

The chain is built from TRBV20-1 and TRBJ2-3; no clear D. Germline-derived CDR1 and CDR2 are DFQATT and SNEGSKA (reference sequence). Trimming shortened V by 3 bases and J by 3 bases, and 4 bases separated the two germline ends. The CDR3 totals 11 residues. This CDR3 is CSASRTDTQYF. CDR3 DNA sequence: TGCAGTGCTAGCCGGACAGATACGCAGTATTTT.

The chain combines TRBV11-1 with TRBJ1-2; tentative D call: TRBD1 (5 bases). Trimming shortened V by 1 base and J by 6 bases, and 6 bases separated the two germline ends. The germline V gene encodes CDR1 SGHAT and CDR2 FQDESV (reference sequence). This CDR3 comprises 12 residues. The CDR3 bases are TGTGCCAGCAGCTTAGTAGGGGATGGCTACACCTTC. This gives the protein CASSLVGDGYTF. Variable domain in full (rest from reference TRBV11-1 and TRBJ1-2): EAEVAQSPRYKITEKSQAVAFWCDPISGHATLYWYRQILGQGPELLVQFQDESVVDDSQLPKDRFSAERLKGVDSTLKIQPAELGDSAMYLCASSLVGDGYTFGSGTRLTVV.

The V gene is TRBV5-6, the J gene TRBJ1-2; 7 bases line up with TRBD1. The V gene's germline CDR1 is SGHDT and CDR2 YYEEEE. This CDR3 is built from 15 residues. V lost 0 bases to trimming and J lost 7 bases; unmatched junction nucleotides: 9. CDR3 DNA sequence: TGTGCCAGCAGCTTGGCCGGCGACAGGGATTCTGGCTACACCTTC. Translation: CASSLAGDRDSGYTF.

The V and J genes are TRBV7-9 and TRBJ1-1; D may be TRBD1 (6 bases). The V and J ends lost 7 bases and 1 base respectively, with 13 bases between them. This CDR3 spans 14 amino acids. Per the germline V gene, CDR1 is SEHNR and CDR2 is FQNEAQ (reference sequence). CDR3 nucleotide sequence: TGTGCCAGCATACTGACAGGCCGGAACACTGAAGCTTTCTTT. Residues: CASILTGRNTEAFF.

A single count supports this clone. DNA of the CDR3: TGTGCCAGCCTCCTGAGCGGTGAAAAACTGTTTTTT. This encodes CASLLSGEKLFF. This chain uses TRBV6-6 with TRBJ1-4, with D unresolved. CDR1 and CDR2 (germline): MNHNY, SVGAGI (reference sequence). Trimming pared 8 bases from V and 7 bases from J, leaving 11 bases between. The CDR3 consists of 12 residues.

The chain combines TRBV10-3 with TRBJ2-2; D tentatively reads TRBD1 or TRBD2 (5 bases each). V gave up 7 bases and J gave up 4 bases, with 13 bases separating them. Per germline, CDR1 ENHRY and CDR2 SYGVKD. This CDR3 has 14 residues. Here the CDR3 reads CAITPGPVTGELFF. The CDR3 DNA is TGTGCCATCACCCCGGGGCCCGTCACCGGGGAGCTGTTTTTT.

J is TRBJ2-7 and V is TRBV7-8; D is ambiguous. The CDR3 runs 13 residues. Germline V gives CDR1 SGHVS, CDR2 FQNEAQ. Between the trimmed V and J ends, which lost 3 bases and 4 bases, there was a span of 10 bases. CDR3 loop: CASSFGVEYEQYF. The CDR3 DNA sequence: TGTGCCAGCAGCTTTGGTGTGGAGTACGAGCAGTACTTC. Full variable domain (outside the CDR3, taken from reference TRBV7-8 and TRBJ2-7): GAGVSQSPRYKVAKRGQDVALRCDPISGHVSLFWYQQALGQGPEFLTYFQNEAQLDKSGLPSDRFFAERPEGSVSTLKIQRTQQEDSAVYLCASSFGVEYEQYFGPGTRLTVT.

This chain connects TRBV9 to TRBJ2-3; 7 nucleotides line up with TRBD2. The V gene end was trimmed by 3 bases and the J gene end by 1 base; junction bases not matched to a gene: 5. The length of the CDR3 is 15 residues. Germline V CDR1 and CDR2: SGDLS, YYNGEE. CDR3 in DNA: TGTGCCAGCAGCGCCAGCGGGGACCGCACAGATACGCAGTATTTT. This encodes CASSASGDRTDTQYF.

The chain is built from TRBV7-9 and TRBJ1-5; D gene ambiguous. This CDR3 region has 12 residues. In germline, CDR1 is SEHNR, CDR2 FQNEAQ (reference sequence). V lost 2 bases and J 9 bases, leaving 8 bases between the germline ends. CDR3 protein: CASSLMERPQHF. The DNA for the CDR3 is TGTGCCAGCAGCTTAATGGAGAGGCCCCAGCATTTT.

The chain recombines TRBV10-3 with TRBJ2-3, with 11 nucleotides matching TRBD2. CDR3 length: 17 amino acids. Germline CDR1 is ENHRY and CDR2 is SYGVKD. V shed 6 bases, J shed 2 bases, and the junction held 10 bases outside the gene matches. CDR3: CAISAELAGVATDTQYF. The DNA for the CDR3 is TGTGCCATCAGCGCTGAACTAGCGGGGGTCGCCACAGATACGCAGTATTTT.

This chain joins TRBV27 and TRBJ2-3; maybe TRBD2 (6 bases). Germline loops: CDR1 MNHEY, CDR2 SMNVEV (reference sequence). The CDR3 length is 15 residues. The ends were cut back, 5 bases at V and 2 bases at J, with 14 bases in the middle. CDR3 DNA: TGTGCCAGCAGTCGACCGGGGGTCGACACAGATACGCAGTATTTT. It is translated as CASSRPGVDTDTQYF.

V usage is TRBV14 and J usage is TRBJ1-5, with TRBD1 matching over 7 bases. Germline-derived CDR1 and CDR2 are SGHDN and FVKESK. This CDR3 spans 15 amino acids. With 5 bases clipped from V and 0 bases from J, the junction kept 4 bases outside the gene matches. CDR3 DNA sequence: TGTGCCAGCAGCGGGGCAGGGGGTAGCAATCAGCCCCAGCATTTT. Its protein is CASSGAGGSNQPQHF.

The chain combines TRBV29-1 with TRBJ1-2; the match to TRBD1 covers 7 bases. The CDR3 length is 15 residues. In germline, CDR1 is SQVTM, CDR2 ANQGSEA. V was clipped by 1 base and J by 2 bases; unmatched bases: 7. The CDR3 coding sequence is TGCAGCGTTGAAGGGGTTGGGGACAGCAACTATGGCTACACCTTC. Amino acid sequence: CSVEGVGDSNYGYTF.

Comment on this clone: A junction boundary mismatches the germline segment, possibly from a read error. The chain employs TRBV9 and TRBJ2-1, with 13 bases that match TRBD2. The length of the CDR3 is 15 residues. Looked up from germline, CDR1 is SGDLS and CDR2 is YYNGEE. For the CDR3, the DNA is TGTGCCAGCAACGTACTAGCGGGGGGGATCAATGAGCAGTTCTTC. Translated, it gives CASNVLAGGINEQFF.

The CDR3 here is CASSLGRATDTQYF. In DNA form, the CDR3 reads TGTGCCAGCAGCTTAGGCAGGGCCACAGATACGCAGTATTTT. The chain employs TRBV11-2 and TRBJ2-3, with a possible D match to TRBD1 (5 bases). This CDR3 is built from 14 residues. The germline V gene encodes CDR1 SGHAT and CDR2 FQNNGV. V lost 1 base, J lost 2 bases, and 7 bases lay in between.

V is TRBV12-5 and J is TRBJ2-2; D unresolved. The V gene's germline CDR1 is LGHNT and CDR2 FRNRAP. The CDR3 is made up of 13 amino acids. Trimming stripped 5 bases from V and 4 bases from J, with 8 bases between. The CDR3 here is CASGPPVTGELFF. The CDR3 coding sequence is TGTGCTAGTGGTCCTCCGGTCACCGGGGAGCTGTTTTTT.

As DNA, the CDR3 is TGTGCCAGCAGCTTGGTACGGGGGGGCCCCGAGACCCAGTACTTC. This gives the protein CASSLVRGGPETQYF. The V call is TRBV5-6, the J call TRBJ2-5; 8 positions match TRBD2. The V gene end was trimmed by 0 bases and the J gene end by 5 bases; junction bases not matched to a gene: 6. This CDR3 has 15 residues. Germline V gives CDR1 SGHDT, CDR2 YYEEEE.

The sample holds one count of this clone. For the CDR3, the DNA is TGTGCCAGCAGCCCGGACAGGCACACAGATACGCAGTATTTT. Translation: CASSPDRHTDTQYF. This sequence joins TRBV6-4 and TRBJ2-3; 7 nucleotides agree with TRBD1. V was clipped by 6 bases and J by 2 bases; unmatched bases: 5. The CDR3 covers 14 residues. The germline gives CDR1 MRHNA, CDR2 SNTAGT.

This CDR3 reads CASSLRQGINNEQFF. CDR3 in DNA: TGTGCCAGCAGCTTACGGCAGGGGATCAACAATGAGCAGTTCTTC. The rearrangement links TRBV7-9 to TRBJ2-1; possible D gene TRBD1, 6 bases. From germline, CDR1 is SEHNR and CDR2 FQNEAQ (reference sequence). V was cut by 2 bases and J by 5 bases, with 13 bases left in between. The CDR3 spans 15 residues.

The chain combines TRBV19 with TRBJ2-3, with D possibly being TRBD1 (5 bases). CDR1 is LNHDA, CDR2 SQIVND, per germline (reference sequence). V lost 3 bases and J lost 0, with 13 bases in between. The length of the CDR3 is 16 residues. In DNA, the CDR3 is TGTGCCAGTAGTATTTTGGGGCCGCTTAGCACAGATACGCAGTATTTT. It translates to CASSILGPLSTDTQYF.

J is TRBJ1-2 and V is TRBV15; D is unclear. The CDR3 is 14 residues long. Trimming cost V 3 bases and J 2 bases, with 10 bases left between them. Germline V gene data show CDR1 as LNHNV and CDR2 as YYDKDF (reference sequence). The CDR3 DNA follows: TGTGCCACCAGCAGTTCGGACCCAAACTATGGCTACACCTTC. Translation gives CATSSSDPNYGYTF.